These 20 T cell receptor beta chains were sequenced from one sample in a study of cytomegalovirus exposure and HLA in healthy donors. The PCR had 60 Vbeta and 13 Jbeta primers. Sequencing was performed with immunoSEQ multiplex PCR; in TCRdb, only in-frame clones are kept and a portion is missing. In the table there are tens of thousands of clones, less than 80% of which are singletons. The specimen was PBMCs. These receptors all come from a man aged 40-55 years in good health and CMV-seropositive.

The chain recombines TRBV6-5 with TRBJ2-7; 8 bases match TRBD1. J was trimmed by 5 bases and V by 2 bases; bases with no gene match: 5. The germline gives CDR1 MNHEY, CDR2 SVGAGI. The CDR3 has 14 amino acids. In DNA form, the CDR3 reads TGTGCCAGCAGTTACCGACAGGGGCTCCACGAGCAGTACTTC. It yields the protein CASSYRQGLHEQYF.

This clone was recorded once. The chain is built from TRBV10-3 and TRBJ2-7; D may be TRBD1 (6 bases). Per the germline V gene, CDR1 is ENHRY and CDR2 is SYGVKD. The V and J ends lost 10 bases and 2 bases respectively, with 18 bases between them. CDR3 length equals 14 residues. The CDR3 sequence is CATHLDSDTYEQYF. CDR3 bases: TGTGCCACTCATTTGGACAGCGATACCTACGAGCAGTACTTC.

The rearrangement uses TRBV28 and TRBJ2-7, with D perhaps matching TRBD1 (6 bases). Looked up from germline, CDR1 is MDHEN and CDR2 is SYDVKM. Trimming removed 5 bases from V and 9 bases from J, with 23 bases in between. The CDR3 runs 15 residues. CDR3 nucleotides: TGTGCCAGCAGTCAAGTTTTGGACAGCAACGGCTGGCAGTACTTC. As protein: CASSQVLDSNGWQYF.

The CDR3 nucleotides read TGCGCCAGCAGCCAGGGACTAGCGGGGGCACCCACAGATACGCAGTATTTT. Its protein product is CASSQGLAGAPTDTQYF. The chain is built from TRBV4-1 and TRBJ2-3; 14 bases are a match to TRBD2. The germline V gene encodes CDR1 MGHRA and CDR2 YSYEKL. V lost 3 bases, J lost 2 bases, and 4 bases stayed unmatched. This CDR3 has 17 amino acids.

This clone was counted a few times. The genes are TRBV6-5 and TRBJ1-2; TRBD1 aligns across 7 bases. Germline CDR1 is MNHEY and CDR2 is SVGAGI. Trimming removed 9 bases from V and 11 bases from J; junction bases left unmatched: 15. The length of the CDR3 is 13 residues. For the CDR3, the DNA is TGTGCCAGGGGGACAGATCCCAAGTTGGGATACACCTTC. Translated: CARGTDPKLGYTF.

The CDR3 sequence is CASSMGQQETQYF. The CDR3 DNA sequence: TGTGCCAGCTCGATGGGACAGCAAGAGACCCAGTACTTC. This rearrangement joins TRBV18 to TRBJ2-5; TRBD1 aligns across 7 bases. Germline lookup yields CDR1 KGHSH and CDR2 LQKENI. The V segment lost 6 bases and the J segment 2 bases; nucleotides outside the gene matches: 3. The CDR3 length is 13 residues. The full variable domain, with the rest looked up from reference TRBV18 and TRBJ2-5, is NAGVMQNPRHLVRRRGQEARLRCSPMKGHSHVYWYRQLPEEGLKFMVYLQKENIIDESGMPKERFSAEFPKEGPSILRIQQVVRGDSAAYFCASSMGQQETQYFGPGTRLLVL.

The chain links TRBV5-1 to TRBJ1-4; 8 bases line up with TRBD1. CDR3 length equals 14 residues. The J segment lost 8 bases and the V segment lost 4 bases, leaving 7 bases of the junction unmatched. Germline loops: CDR1 SGHRS, CDR2 YFSETQ. CDR3 in amino acids: CASSRGQEREKLFF. The CDR3 region has the DNA TGCGCCAGCAGCCGGGGACAGGAGCGAGAAAAACTGTTTTTT.

Only one count was recorded for this clone. The genes are TRBV18 and TRBJ1-3, with D possibly TRBD1 on 5 matching bases. Trimming removed 1 base from V and 0 bases from J, with 13 bases in between. The CDR3 loop spans 17 amino acids. The V gene's germline CDR1 is KGHSH and CDR2 LQKENI. Here the CDR3 DNA reads TGTGCCAGCTCACCACAAAGCGGGACCGACTCTGGAAACACCATATATTTT. Translated, it gives CASSPQSGTDSGNTIYF.

The chain carries TRBV18 and TRBJ2-1, with D possibly matching TRBD1 (6 bases). The germline V gene has CDR1 KGHSH and CDR2 LQKENI. The CDR3 has 17 residues. V was cut by 0 bases and J by 6 bases, with 18 bases left in between. CDR3 nucleotides: TGTGCCAGCTCACCACCCACGGCCAGGGGAAGAGCCAATGAGCAGTTCTTC. It yields the protein CASSPPTARGRANEQFF. The entire variable domain, with the rest obtained from reference TRBV18 and TRBJ2-1, is as follows: NAGVMQNPRHLVRRRGQEARLRCSPMKGHSHVYWYRQLPEEGLKFMVYLQKENIIDESGMPKERFSAEFPKEGPSILRIQQVVRGDSAAYFCASSPPTARGRANEQFFGPGTRLTVL.

This clone was counted a few times. The J gene is TRBJ2-7, the V gene TRBV27, with 11 nucleotides matching TRBD2. The CDR3 contains 17 residues. V lost 4 bases to trimming and J lost 3 bases; unmatched junction nucleotides: 11. Germline CDR1 and CDR2: MNHEY and SMNVEV (reference sequence). Here the CDR3 DNA reads TGTGCCAGCAGTTCACAACTACTAGCGGGGGCCGACTACGAGCAGTACTTC. Translating it yields CASSSQLLAGADYEQYF.

The chain recombines TRBV29-1 with TRBJ2-5; 9 bases align to TRBD1. Trimming at V came to 6 bases and at J to 6 bases, leaving 11 bases not matched to a gene. The CDR3 length is 14 residues. CDR1 is SQVTM, CDR2 ANQGSEA, per germline. CDR3 region: CSVAPGTGRKTQYF. For the CDR3, the DNA is TGCAGCGTCGCACCCGGGACAGGGAGGAAGACCCAGTACTTC.

The V call is TRBV19, the J call TRBJ2-1; 10 bases line up with TRBD2. The V segment lost 2 bases and the J segment 7 bases; nucleotides outside the gene matches: 11. Germline V gene lookup returns CDR1 LNHDA and CDR2 SQIVND (reference sequence). This CDR3 contains 17 residues. In nucleotides, the CDR3 is TGTGCCAGTAGTATAATTAGCGGGAGGCGGGGGTGGAATGAGCAGTTCTTC. It encodes CASSIISGRRGWNEQFF. Full variable domain (missing parts from reference TRBV19 and TRBJ2-1): DGGITQSPKYLFRKEGQNVTLSCEQNLNHDAMYWYRQDPGQGLRLIYYSQIVNDFQKGDIAEGYSVSREKKESFPLTVTSAQKNPTAFYLCASSIISGRRGWNEQFFGPGTRLTVL.

J is TRBJ2-1 and V is TRBV29-1, with 7 bases identical to TRBD1. V lost 4 bases and J lost 7; bases outside the gene matches: 10. There are 14 residues in the CDR3. From germline, CDR1 is SQVTM and CDR2 ANQGSEA. The CDR3 is CSVGRGQGTNEQFF. CDR3 DNA sequence: TGCAGCGTTGGTAGGGGGCAAGGTACGAATGAGCAGTTCTTC.

The chain links TRBV28 to TRBJ1-2; 10 bases are a match to TRBD1. Germline values: CDR1 MDHEN, CDR2 SYDVKM. Losses at the gene ends were 4 bases for V and 3 bases for J; bases not matched to a gene: 2. The CDR3 covers 14 residues. Written as DNA, the CDR3 is TGTGCCAGCAGTTCTGGACAGGGGGACTATGGCTACACCTTC. Its protein product is CASSSGQGDYGYTF.

The chain is built from TRBV5-1 and TRBJ1-2; D gene ambiguous. Germline assignment: CDR1 SGHRS and CDR2 YFSETQ. This CDR3 contains 15 residues. Between the trimmed V and J ends, which lost 0 bases and 5 bases, there was a span of 14 bases. The CDR3 DNA is TGCGCCAGCAGCTTGGCCGGAGGAGGTGGATATGGCTACACCTTC. Translating gives CASSLAGGGGYGYTF. The full variable domain, with the rest looked up from reference TRBV5-1 and TRBJ1-2, is KAGVTQTPRYLIKTRGQQVTLSCSPISGHRSVSWYQQTPGQGLQFLFEYFSETQRNKGNFPGRFSGRQFSNSRSEMNVSTLELGDSALYLCASSLAGGGGYGYTFGSGTRLTVV.

The gene calls are TRBV15 and TRBJ1-2; 10 positions match TRBD1. Germline loops: CDR1 LNHNV, CDR2 YYDKDF (reference sequence). The junction had 4 bases not matched to a gene; V was cut back by 3 bases and J by 3 bases. This CDR3 region has 15 residues. CDR3 region: CATSSRQGADYGYTF. The CDR3 region has the DNA TGTGCCACCAGCAGTCGACAGGGGGCGGACTATGGCTACACCTTC.

This chain links TRBV7-8 with TRBJ2-1; 9 bases are a match to TRBD1. V trimming: 1 base; J trimming: 7 bases; junction bases outside the gene matches: 2. Germline values: CDR1 SGHVS, CDR2 FQNEAQ. This CDR3 has 14 amino acids. CDR3 in amino acids: CASSLGDRVNEQFF. DNA for the CDR3: TGTGCCAGCAGCTTAGGGGACAGGGTAAATGAGCAGTTCTTC. The full variable domain, its missing parts supplied by reference TRBV7-8 and TRBJ2-1, is GAGVSQSPRYKVAKRGQDVALRCDPISGHVSLFWYQQALGQGPEFLTYFQNEAQLDKSGLPSDRFFAERPEGSVSTLKIQRTQQEDSAVYLCASSLGDRVNEQFFGPGTRLTVL.

The rearrangement links TRBV27 to TRBJ1-2; perhaps TRBD1 as D (6 bases). The CDR3 has 12 residues. The V end lost 7 bases, the J end lost 6 bases, and 12 bases lay between the germline ends. Looked up from germline, CDR1 is MNHEY and CDR2 is SMNVEV (reference sequence). This CDR3 is CASKSGGDGYTF. CDR3 in DNA: TGTGCCAGCAAATCGGGGGGCGATGGCTACACCTTC.

The V and J genes are TRBV18 and TRBJ2-1, with D possibly TRBD1 on 5 matching bases. This CDR3 is built from 16 residues. Germline V gives CDR1 KGHSH, CDR2 LQKENI. The V and J ends lost 0 bases and 1 base respectively, with 10 bases between them. CDR3 DNA sequence: TGTGCCAGCTCACCACCTCAGGGAAGGTCCTACAATGAGCAGTTCTTC. Protein sequence: CASSPPQGRSYNEQFF.

V and J are TRBV5-6 and TRBJ1-5; D unresolved. V dropped 4 bases and J dropped 6 bases, with 8 bases sitting between them. The germline V gene encodes CDR1 SGHDT and CDR2 YYEEEE. CDR3 length equals 12 residues. This CDR3 is CASSVAGQPQHF. In nucleotides, the CDR3 is TGTGCCAGCAGCGTGGCCGGTCAGCCCCAGCATTTT.